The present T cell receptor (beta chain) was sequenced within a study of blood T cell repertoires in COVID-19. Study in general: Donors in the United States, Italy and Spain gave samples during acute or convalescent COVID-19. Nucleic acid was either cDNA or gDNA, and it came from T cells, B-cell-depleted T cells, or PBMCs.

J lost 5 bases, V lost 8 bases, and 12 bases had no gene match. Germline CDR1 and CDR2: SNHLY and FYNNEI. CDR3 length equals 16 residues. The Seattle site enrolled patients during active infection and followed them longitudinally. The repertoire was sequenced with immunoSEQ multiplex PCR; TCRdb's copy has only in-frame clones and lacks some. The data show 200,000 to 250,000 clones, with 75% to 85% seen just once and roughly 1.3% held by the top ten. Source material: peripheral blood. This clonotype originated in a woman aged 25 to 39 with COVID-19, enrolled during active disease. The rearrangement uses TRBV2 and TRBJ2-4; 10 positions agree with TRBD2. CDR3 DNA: TGTGCCAGCGATCGTGGGGCTAGCGGGGGTGAAAACATTCAGTACTTC. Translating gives CASDRGASGGENIQYF. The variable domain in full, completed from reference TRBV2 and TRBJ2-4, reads EPEVTQTPSHQVTQMGQEVILRCVPISNHLYFYWYRQILGQKVEFLVSFYNNEISEKSEIFDDQFSVERPDGSNFTLKIRSTKLEDSAMYFCASDRGASGGENIQYFGAGTRLSVL.